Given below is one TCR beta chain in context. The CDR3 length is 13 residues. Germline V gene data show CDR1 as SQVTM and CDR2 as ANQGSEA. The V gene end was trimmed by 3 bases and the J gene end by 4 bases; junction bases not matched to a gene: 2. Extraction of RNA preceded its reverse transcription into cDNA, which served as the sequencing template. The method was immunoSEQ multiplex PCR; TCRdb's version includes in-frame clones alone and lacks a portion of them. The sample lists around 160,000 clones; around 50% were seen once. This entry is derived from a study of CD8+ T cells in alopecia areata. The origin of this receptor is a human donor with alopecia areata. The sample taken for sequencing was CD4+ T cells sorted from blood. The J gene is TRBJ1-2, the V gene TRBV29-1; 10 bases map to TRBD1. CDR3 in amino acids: CSVDRDRGYGYTF. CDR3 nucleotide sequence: TGCAGCGTTGACCGGGACAGGGGCTATGGCTACACCTTC.